The 2 T cell receptor beta chains below were found in one sample sequenced in a study of blood T cell repertoires in COVID-19. The method was immunoSEQ multiplex PCR; TCRdb's version includes in-frame clones alone and lacks a portion of them. The sample lists roughly 100,000 clones; about 80% were seen once. Sequenced input: peripheral blood. The receptors stem from a man aged 65 to 79 with acute or convalescent COVID-19.

The CDR3, as DNA: TGTGCCAGCAGCTTGGGGAGGACCTGGGGAGAGACCCAGTACTTC. Its translation is CASSLGRTWGETQYF. The chain links TRBV7-2 to TRBJ2-5; tentatively, D is TRBD2 (6 bases). Looked up from germline, CDR1 is SGHTA and CDR2 is FQGNSA. Trimming removed 3 bases at V and 4 bases at J, with 15 bases between. The CDR3 is made up of 15 amino acids.

The chain combines TRBV6-1 with TRBJ2-7; 8 bases are a match to TRBD1. Looked up from germline, CDR1 is MNHNS and CDR2 is SASEGT. With 0 bases clipped from V and 2 bases from J, the junction kept 12 bases outside the gene matches. This CDR3 is 18 amino acids long. The CDR3 coding sequence is TGTGCCAGCAGTGAAGCTTTTCTACGACAGGGGACGGCCTACGAGCAGTACTTC. This gives the protein CASSEAFLRQGTAYEQYF.